The 18 T cell receptor beta chains below come from one sample, sequenced in a study of T cell repertoires in cytomegalovirus infection (dated by TCRdb to between 2018 and 2021). Reading the label with the study, this specimen's treatment or condition is: in vitro stimulation with specific CMV peptide epitopes to enrich CMV-specific T cells. The antigens these receptors bind are not known. The sequencer listed for this sample is Illumina HiSeq 1500. Using fastp trimming at Q25 and MiXCR clonotype assembly, TCRdb reanalyzed the public sequencing data and kept in-frame beta chains. When rows share a CDR3 protein, they turn into one entry using the most common DNA and genes. The table for this sample lists 360,000 or so distinct CDR3 sequences; about 35% of them were counted only once. The top ten clones comprise about 13% of the sample. The source material was cultured PBMCs, sampled from culture after CMV antigen stimulation. Receptors originate from a human donor in good health (CMV status not recorded). Some clones in this sample may be carry-over from other donors' samples.

With respect to this clonotype: A much larger clone sits a single nucleotide away, making a read error possible. Lacking the conserved final phenylalanine or tryptophan, this CDR3 likely reflects a read error. The chain combines TRBV7-4 with TRBJ2-1; D may be TRBD2 (6 bases). Germline V CDR1 and CDR2: SGHVT, SQSDAQ. The CDR3 runs 20 residues. The V and J ends lost 5 bases and 5 bases respectively, with 31 bases between them. The DNA for the CDR3 is TGTGCCAGCAGCCCTCCCCCACCCCCTCCGACTAGGAACCTCGACAATGAGCAGTTCTCC. Amino acids: CASSPPPPPPTRNLDNEQFS.

This clonotype was counted at least ten times. The V and J genes are TRBV7-2 and TRBJ2-5, with 8 bases lining up with TRBD1. The length of the CDR3 is 15 residues. J lost 7 bases, V lost 5 bases, and 12 bases had no gene match. CDR1 and CDR2 from the germline V gene are SGHTA and FQGNSA. CDR3 DNA: TGTGCCAGCAGCCCCGGACAGGGCCGACCAGGGACCCAGTACTTC. It translates to CASSPGQGRPGTQYF.

This chain joins TRBV12-5 and TRBJ1-2; D gene ambiguous. The CDR3 is 15 residues long. CDR1 and CDR2 (germline): LGHNT, FRNRAP. V was pared by 6 bases and J by 6 bases, with 20 bases between. CDR3 nucleotides: TGTGCTAGTGGCCCCCTTGCGCCCGCTGACCATGGCTACACCTTC. Translated, it gives CASGPLAPADHGYTF.

This chain joins TRBV6-2 or TRBV6-3 and TRBJ2-7; no reliable D call. Germline loops: CDR1 MNHEY, CDR2 SVGEGT. V dropped 7 bases and J dropped 4 bases, with 11 bases sitting between them. This CDR3 has 12 residues. The CDR3 loop is CASKTGWYEQYF. The DNA for the CDR3 is TGTGCCAGCAAGACGGGTTGGTACGAGCAGTACTTC.

This clonotype was detected only a few times. The chain carries TRBV6-2 or TRBV6-3 and TRBJ2-7; 9 nucleotides agree with TRBD1. Germline CDR1 MNHEY, CDR2 SVGEGT. The length of the CDR3 is 13 residues. The junction had 5 bases not matched to a gene; V was cut back by 6 bases and J by 5 bases. CDR3 nucleotides: TGTGCCAGCAGGGCCGGGACAGGGAACGAGCAGTACGTC. It encodes CASRAGTGNEQYV.

There are a few counts of this clonotype. The chain recombines TRBV5-1 with TRBJ1-4; D gene unclear. Germline V gives CDR1 SGHRS, CDR2 YFSETQ. The V and J ends lost 0 bases and 5 bases respectively, with 11 bases between them. CDR3 length: 15 residues. This CDR3 is CASSLAGDTNEKLFF. CDR3 coding DNA: TGCGCCAGCAGCTTGGCCGGAGACACAAATGAAAAACTGTTTTTT.

This clonotype was observed a handful of times. The genes are TRBV19 and TRBJ1-2; D ambiguous. Per the germline V gene, CDR1 is LNHDA and CDR2 is SQIVND (reference sequence). V shed 6 bases and J shed 8 bases, with 13 bases lying between them. The CDR3 is 12 amino acids. This CDR3 reads CASSLRDMGYTF. The CDR3, as DNA: TGTGCCAGTAGCCTCAGAGACATGGGCTACACCTTC.

There are a few counts of this clonotype. The gene calls are TRBV28 and TRBJ1-5; possible D gene TRBD1, 5 bases. This CDR3 region has 16 residues. V lost 4 bases and J 0 bases, leaving 13 bases between the germline ends. In germline, CDR1 is MDHEN, CDR2 SYDVKM. The CDR3 loop is CASSSGTQGSNQPQHF. The DNA of the CDR3 is TGTGCCAGCAGTTCTGGGACTCAGGGTAGCAATCAGCCCCAGCATTTT.

The CDR3 loop is CASSAPSSYNSPLHF. The DNA of the CDR3 is TGTGCCAGCAGCGCCCCTAGCTCCTATAATTCACCCCTCCACTTT. This chain connects TRBV2 to TRBJ1-6; unclear D gene. Germline CDR1 is SNHLY and CDR2 is FYNNEI. V dropped 6 bases and J dropped 0 bases, with 9 bases sitting between them. This CDR3 comprises 15 residues.

This clonotype appeared a few times. This chain uses TRBV27 with TRBJ2-6; maybe TRBD1 (6 bases). The CDR3 covers 17 residues. The V end lost 6 bases, the J end lost 0 bases, and 15 bases lay between the germline ends. Germline CDR1 and CDR2: MNHEY and SMNVEV (reference sequence). Here the CDR3 DNA reads TGTGCCAGCAGGAAGGCAGGGGTGCGCTCTGGGGCCAACGTCCTGACTTTC. Its protein is CASRKAGVRSGANVLTF. The full variable domain, in which reference TRBV27 and TRBJ2-6 provide the parts outside the CDR3, is EAQVTQNPRYLITVTGKKLTVTCSQNMNHEYMSWYRQDPGLGLRQIYYSMNVEVTDKGDVPEGYKVSRKEKRNFPLILESPSPNQTSLYFCASRKAGVRSGANVLTFGAGSRLTVL.

The chain uses TRBV6-5 and TRBJ2-1; D is unclear. CDR1 MNHEY and CDR2 SVGAGI come from the germline V gene. Trimming removed 5 bases from V and 3 bases from J, with 11 bases in between. The CDR3 contains 14 residues. CDR3 coding DNA: TGTGCCAGCAGTCCCAGCAGAGGCTACAATGAGCAGTTCTTC. It translates to CASSPSRGYNEQFF.

This clonotype has a handful of counts. V gene TRBV28 combines with J gene TRBJ2-7, with 7 bases aligning to TRBD2. The CDR3 length is 13 residues. Germline V CDR1 and CDR2: MDHEN, SYDVKM. Losses at the gene ends were 2 bases for V and 5 bases for J; bases not matched to a gene: 3. The CDR3 spells CASSLSGTNEQYF. In DNA form, the CDR3 reads TGTGCCAGCAGTTTAAGCGGGACCAACGAGCAGTACTTC.

This chain uses TRBV12-3 or TRBV12-4 with TRBJ1-3; no clear D gene. V lost 4 bases to trimming and J lost 0 bases, with 10 bases between them. This CDR3 has 15 amino acids. The CDR3 DNA is TGTGCCAGCAGTTCCCCTGGTGGCTCTGGAAACACCATATATTTT. Translation: CASSSPGGSGNTIYF.

This sequence joins TRBV20-1 and TRBJ2-1; 11 bases are shared with TRBD2. CDR1 and CDR2 from the germline V gene are DFQATT and SNEGSKA (reference sequence). Trimming cost V 2 bases and J 10 bases; bases outside gene matches: 7. The CDR3 sequence is 14 residues long. In DNA form, the CDR3 reads TGCAGTGCTAGATGGGGACTAGCGGAGCGCGAGCAGTTCTTC. The encoded protein is CSARWGLAEREQFF.

In this sample, this clonotype turned up a few times. This sequence joins TRBV18 and TRBJ1-1; D is perhaps TRBD1 (5 bases). The V gene lost 6 bases and the J gene lost 8 bases, with 13 bases spanning the gap. This CDR3 contains 12 residues. CDR1 and CDR2 (germline): KGHSH, LQKENI. CDR3 coding DNA: TGTGCCAGCTCCCCGGGGGGATCAGAAGCTTTCTTT. Translated, it gives CASSPGGSEAFF.

As for this clonotype: Because the CDR3 is missing its conserved closing phenylalanine or tryptophan, this is likely a read error. The chain joins TRBV4-3 to TRBJ1-3, with TRBD1 matching 8 bases. This CDR3 is built from 16 residues. CDR1 LGHNA and CDR2 YSLEER come from the germline V gene. After removal of 5 bases from V and 0 bases from J, the junction contained 6 bases not matched to a gene. The CDR3 here is CASSKHTGGSGNTIYL. The CDR3 region has the DNA TGCGCCAGCAGCAAACATACAGGGGGCTCTGGAAACACCATATATTTG.

The count of this clonotype is one. The V and J genes are TRBV28 and TRBJ1-2; TRBD1 is a possible D gene (5 bases). Trimming cost V 7 bases and J 4 bases, with 28 bases left between them. CDR3 length equals 18 residues. Germline CDR1 is MDHEN and CDR2 is SYDVKM. The DNA for the CDR3 is TGTGCCAGCACCAAAGTTGGGGGATCCGACCCTATATTCTATGGCTACACCTTC. As protein: CASTKVGGSDPIFYGYTF.

V usage is TRBV11-1 and J usage is TRBJ2-1, with 8 bases fitting TRBD2. The J segment lost 4 bases and the V segment lost 5 bases, leaving 10 bases of the junction unmatched. Germline V lookup: CDR1 SGHAT, CDR2 FQDESV (reference sequence). This CDR3 is 16 amino acids long. CDR3 DNA: TGTGCCAGCAGCCACCCTCGATCTAGCGGGTACAATGAGCAGTTCTTC. Residues: CASSHPRSSGYNEQFF.